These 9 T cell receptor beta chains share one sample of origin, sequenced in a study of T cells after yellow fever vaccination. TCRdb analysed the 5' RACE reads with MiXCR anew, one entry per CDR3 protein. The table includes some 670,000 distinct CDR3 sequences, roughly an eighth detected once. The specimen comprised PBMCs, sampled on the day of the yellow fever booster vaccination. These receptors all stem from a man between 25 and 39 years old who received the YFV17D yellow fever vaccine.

The CDR3 loop is CASRPGQGDLEKLFF. In nucleotides, the CDR3 is TGTGCCAGCAGGCCGGGACAGGGTGATCTCGAAAAACTGTTTTTT. The chain uses TRBV28 and TRBJ1-4; 9 bases map to TRBD1. Germline V gene sequence: CDR1 MDHEN, CDR2 SYDVKM. CDR3 length: 15 residues. V trimming: 6 bases; J trimming: 8 bases; junction bases outside the gene matches: 10. Combining the CDR3 with reference TRBV28 and TRBJ1-4 gives the whole variable domain DVKVTQSSRYLVKRTGEKVFLECVQDMDHENMFWYRQDPGLGLRLIYFSYDVKMKEKGDIPEGYSVSREKKERFSLILESASTNQTSMYLCASRPGQGDLEKLFFGSGTQLSVL.

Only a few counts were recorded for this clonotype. Here the CDR3 reads CASSPVDRRYNSPLHF. The CDR3 DNA sequence: TGTGCCAGTAGTCCAGTGGACAGACGCTATAATTCACCCCTCCACTTT. The chain has TRBV19 and TRBJ1-6, with D possibly matching TRBD1 (6 bases). Germline-derived CDR1 and CDR2 are LNHDA and SQIVND (reference sequence). The V and J ends lost 5 bases and 3 bases respectively, with 14 bases between them. The CDR3 is made up of 16 amino acids.

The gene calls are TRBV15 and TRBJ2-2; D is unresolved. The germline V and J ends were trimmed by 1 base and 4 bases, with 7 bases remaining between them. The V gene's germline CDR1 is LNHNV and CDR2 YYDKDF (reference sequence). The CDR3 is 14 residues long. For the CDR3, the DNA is TGTGCCACCAGCAGAGTTCCCCCCACCGGGGAGCTGTTTTTT. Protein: CATSRVPPTGELFF.

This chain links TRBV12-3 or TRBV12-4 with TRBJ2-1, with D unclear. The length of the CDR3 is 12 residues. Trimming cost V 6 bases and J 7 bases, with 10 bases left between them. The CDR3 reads CASSRIGNEQFF. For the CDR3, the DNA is TGTGCCAGCAGCCGGATTGGGAATGAGCAGTTCTTC.

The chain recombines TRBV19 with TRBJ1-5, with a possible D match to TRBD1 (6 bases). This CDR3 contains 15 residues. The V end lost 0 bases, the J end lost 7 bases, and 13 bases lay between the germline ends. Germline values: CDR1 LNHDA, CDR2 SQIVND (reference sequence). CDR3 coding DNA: TGTGCCAGTAGTATAGATGCAGGGGTAAACCAGCCCCAGCATTTT. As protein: CASSIDAGVNQPQHF.

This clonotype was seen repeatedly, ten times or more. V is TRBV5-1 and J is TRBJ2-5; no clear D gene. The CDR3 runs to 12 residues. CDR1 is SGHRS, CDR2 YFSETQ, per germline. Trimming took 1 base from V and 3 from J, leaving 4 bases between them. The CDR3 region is CASSLSEETQYF. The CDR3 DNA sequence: TGCGCCAGCAGCTTGTCCGAAGAGACCCAGTACTTC. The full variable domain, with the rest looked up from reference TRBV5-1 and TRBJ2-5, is KAGVTQTPRYLIKTRGQQVTLSCSPISGHRSVSWYQQTPGQGLQFLFEYFSETQRNKGNFPGRFSGRQFSNSRSEMNVSTLELGDSALYLCASSLSEETQYFGPGTRLLVL.

The CDR3 DNA reads as TGCGCCAGCAGCGAGATGGACAGGGACTACGAGCAGTACTTC. Protein: CASSEMDRDYEQYF. The genes are TRBV10-1 and TRBJ2-7; 8 bases match TRBD1. The germline CDR1 and CDR2 sequences are WNHNN and SYGVQD (reference sequence). Trimming took 6 bases from V and 3 from J; bases not matched to a gene: 7. CDR3 length equals 14 residues.

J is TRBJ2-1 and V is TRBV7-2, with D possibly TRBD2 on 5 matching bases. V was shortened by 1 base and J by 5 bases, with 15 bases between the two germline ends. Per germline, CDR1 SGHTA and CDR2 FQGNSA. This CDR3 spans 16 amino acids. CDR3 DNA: TGTGCCAGCAGCTTAGTGATGGGCGGGCTAAACAATGAGCAGTTCTTC. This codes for CASSLVMGGLNNEQFF.

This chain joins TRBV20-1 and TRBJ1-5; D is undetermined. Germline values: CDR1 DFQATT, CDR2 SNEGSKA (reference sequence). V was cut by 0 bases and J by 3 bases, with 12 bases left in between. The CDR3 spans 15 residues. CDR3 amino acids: CSARDLGFLNQPQHF. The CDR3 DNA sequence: TGCAGTGCTAGAGATCTCGGCTTTCTCAATCAGCCCCAGCATTTT.